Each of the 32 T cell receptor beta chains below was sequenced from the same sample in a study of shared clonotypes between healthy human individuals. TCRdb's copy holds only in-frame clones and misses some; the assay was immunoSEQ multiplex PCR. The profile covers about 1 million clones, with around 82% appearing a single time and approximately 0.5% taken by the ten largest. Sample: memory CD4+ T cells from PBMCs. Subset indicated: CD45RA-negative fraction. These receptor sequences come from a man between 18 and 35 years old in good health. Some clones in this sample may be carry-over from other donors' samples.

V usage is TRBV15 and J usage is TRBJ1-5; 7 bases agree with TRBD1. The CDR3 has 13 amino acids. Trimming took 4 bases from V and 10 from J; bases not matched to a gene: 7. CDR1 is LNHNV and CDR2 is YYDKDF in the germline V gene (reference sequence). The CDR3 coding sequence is TGTGCCACCAGCACACGGACAGGTGGCCCCCAGCATTTT. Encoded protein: CATSTRTGGPQHF.

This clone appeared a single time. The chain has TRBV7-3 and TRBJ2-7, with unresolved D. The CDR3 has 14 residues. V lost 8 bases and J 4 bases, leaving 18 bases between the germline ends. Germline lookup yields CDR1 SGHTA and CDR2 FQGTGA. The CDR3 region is CASSLGTVPYEQYF. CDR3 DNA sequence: TGTGCCAGCTCGTTGGGCACGGTACCTTACGAGCAGTACTTC.

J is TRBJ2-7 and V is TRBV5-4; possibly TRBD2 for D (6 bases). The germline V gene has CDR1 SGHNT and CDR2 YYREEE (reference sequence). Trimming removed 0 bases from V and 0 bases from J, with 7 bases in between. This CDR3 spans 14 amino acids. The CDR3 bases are TGTGCCAGCAGCTTGGGGACTATCTCCTACGAGCAGTACTTC. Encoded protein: CASSLGTISYEQYF.

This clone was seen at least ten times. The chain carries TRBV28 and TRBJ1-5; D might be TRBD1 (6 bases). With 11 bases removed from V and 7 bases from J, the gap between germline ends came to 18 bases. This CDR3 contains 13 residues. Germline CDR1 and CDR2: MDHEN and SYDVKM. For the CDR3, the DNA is TGTGCCGCCTACGATTACAGGGCACAGCCCCAGCATTTT. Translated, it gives CAAYDYRAQPQHF.

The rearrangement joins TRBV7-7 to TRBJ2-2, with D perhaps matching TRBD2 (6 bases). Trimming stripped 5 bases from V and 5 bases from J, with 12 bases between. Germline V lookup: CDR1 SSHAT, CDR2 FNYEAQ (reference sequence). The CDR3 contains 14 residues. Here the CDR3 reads CASSGTRGTGELFF. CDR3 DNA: TGTGCCAGCAGCGGTACCCGGGGGACCGGGGAGCTGTTTTTT.

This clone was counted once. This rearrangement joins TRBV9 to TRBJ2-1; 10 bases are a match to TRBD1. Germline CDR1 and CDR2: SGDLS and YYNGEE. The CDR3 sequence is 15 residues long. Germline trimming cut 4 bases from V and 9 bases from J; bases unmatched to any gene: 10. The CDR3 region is CASSPDRGRLGEQFF. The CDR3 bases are TGTGCCAGCAGCCCAGACAGGGGGCGATTGGGTGAGCAGTTCTTC.

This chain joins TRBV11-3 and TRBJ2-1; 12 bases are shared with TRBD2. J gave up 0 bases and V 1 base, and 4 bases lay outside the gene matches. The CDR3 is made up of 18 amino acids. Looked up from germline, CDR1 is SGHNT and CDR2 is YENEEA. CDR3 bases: TGTGCCAGCAGCTTAGGGGGACTAGCGGGCAACTCCTACAATGAGCAGTTCTTC. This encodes CASSLGGLAGNSYNEQFF.

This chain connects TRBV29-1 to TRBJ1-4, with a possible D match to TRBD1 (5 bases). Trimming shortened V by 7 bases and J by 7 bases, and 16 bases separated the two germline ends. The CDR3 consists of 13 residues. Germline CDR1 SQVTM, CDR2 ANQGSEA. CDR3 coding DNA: TGCAGCGCTGGGACCTCTATGGGTGAAAAACTGTTTTTT. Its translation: CSAGTSMGEKLFF. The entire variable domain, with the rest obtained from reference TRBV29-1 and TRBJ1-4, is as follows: SAVISQKPSRDICQRGTSLTIQCQVDSQVTMMFWYRQQPGQSLTLIATANQGSEATYESGFVIDKFPISRPNLTFSTLTVSNMSPEDSSIYLCSAGTSMGEKLFFGSGTQLSVL.

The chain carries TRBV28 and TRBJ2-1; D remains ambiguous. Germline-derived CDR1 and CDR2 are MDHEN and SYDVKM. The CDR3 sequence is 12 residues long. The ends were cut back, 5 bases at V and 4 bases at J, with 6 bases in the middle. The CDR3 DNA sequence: TGTGCCAGCAGTCGTTTATACAATGAGCAGTTCTTC. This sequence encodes CASSRLYNEQFF.

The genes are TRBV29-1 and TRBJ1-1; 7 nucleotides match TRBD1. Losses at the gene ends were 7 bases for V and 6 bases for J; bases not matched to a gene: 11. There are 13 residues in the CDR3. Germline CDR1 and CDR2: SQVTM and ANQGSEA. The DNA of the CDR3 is TGCAGCGCCCTCAGGGGGAGAGGCGCTGAAGCTTTCTTT. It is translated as CSALRGRGAEAFF.

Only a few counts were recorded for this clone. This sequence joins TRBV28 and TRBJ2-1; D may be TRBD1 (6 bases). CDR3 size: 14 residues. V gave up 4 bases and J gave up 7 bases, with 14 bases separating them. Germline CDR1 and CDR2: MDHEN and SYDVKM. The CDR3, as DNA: TGTGCCAGCAGTTATCGCAGGGGTGGGAATGAGCAGTTCTTC. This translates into CASSYRRGGNEQFF. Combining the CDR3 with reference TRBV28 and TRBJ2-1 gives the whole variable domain DVKVTQSSRYLVKRTGEKVFLECVQDMDHENMFWYRQDPGLGLRLIYFSYDVKMKEKGDIPEGYSVSREKKERFSLILESASTNQTSMYLCASSYRRGGNEQFFGPGTRLTVL.

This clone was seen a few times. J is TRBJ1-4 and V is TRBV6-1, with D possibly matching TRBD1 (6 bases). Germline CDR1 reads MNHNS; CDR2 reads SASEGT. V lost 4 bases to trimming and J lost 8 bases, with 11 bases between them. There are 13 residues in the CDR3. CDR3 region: CASSVQGNEKLFF. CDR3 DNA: TGTGCCAGCAGTGTTCAGGGGAACGAAAAACTGTTTTTT.

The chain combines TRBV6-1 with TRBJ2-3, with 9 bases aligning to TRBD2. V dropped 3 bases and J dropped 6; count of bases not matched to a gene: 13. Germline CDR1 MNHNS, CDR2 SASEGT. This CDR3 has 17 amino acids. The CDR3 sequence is CASSDIGTSPTLDTQYF. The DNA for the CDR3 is TGTGCCAGCAGTGATATTGGGACTAGCCCAACATTGGATACGCAGTATTTT.

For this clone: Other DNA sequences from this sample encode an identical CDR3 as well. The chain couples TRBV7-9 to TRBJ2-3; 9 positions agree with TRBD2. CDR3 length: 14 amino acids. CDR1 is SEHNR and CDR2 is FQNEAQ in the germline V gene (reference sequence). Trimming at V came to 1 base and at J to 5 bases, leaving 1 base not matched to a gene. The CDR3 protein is CASSLGLAVDTQYF. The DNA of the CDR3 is TGTGCCAGCAGCTTAGGACTAGCGGTAGATACGCAGTATTTT.

The CDR3 DNA reads TGTGCCAGCAGTTTGGGGGGGGCCTATGGCTACACCTTC. Residues: CASSLGGAYGYTF. The chain employs TRBV28 and TRBJ1-2; maybe TRBD1 (6 bases). V was clipped by 3 bases and J by 4 bases, with 9 bases between them. From germline, CDR1 is MDHEN and CDR2 SYDVKM. The CDR3 is 13 amino acids.

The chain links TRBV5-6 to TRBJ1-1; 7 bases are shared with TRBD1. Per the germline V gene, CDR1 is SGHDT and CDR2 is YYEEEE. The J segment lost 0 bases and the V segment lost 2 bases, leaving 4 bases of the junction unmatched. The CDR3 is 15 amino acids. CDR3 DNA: TGTGCCAGCAGCTTACCGGGACAGTTGAACACTGAAGCTTTCTTT. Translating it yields CASSLPGQLNTEAFF.

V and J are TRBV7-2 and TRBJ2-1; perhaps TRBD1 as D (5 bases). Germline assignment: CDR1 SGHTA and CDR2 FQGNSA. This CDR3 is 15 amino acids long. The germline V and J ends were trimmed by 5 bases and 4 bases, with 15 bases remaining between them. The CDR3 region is CASSLGPRGYNEQFF. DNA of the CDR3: TGTGCCAGCAGCCTAGGCCCTAGGGGTTACAATGAGCAGTTCTTC.

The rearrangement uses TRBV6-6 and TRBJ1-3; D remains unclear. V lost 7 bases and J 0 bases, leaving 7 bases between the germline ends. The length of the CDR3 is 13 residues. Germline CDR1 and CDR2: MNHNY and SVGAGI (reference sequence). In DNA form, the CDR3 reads TGTGCCAGCAACTCCGGCTCTGGAAACACCATATATTTT. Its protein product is CASNSGSGNTIYF.

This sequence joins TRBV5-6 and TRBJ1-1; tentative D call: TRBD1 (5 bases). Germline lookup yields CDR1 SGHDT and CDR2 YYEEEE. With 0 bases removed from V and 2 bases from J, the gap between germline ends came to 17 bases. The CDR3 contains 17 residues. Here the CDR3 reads CASSLAGRVARNTEAFF. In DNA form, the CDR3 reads TGTGCCAGCAGCTTGGCGGGCAGGGTGGCGAGAAACACTGAAGCTTTCTTT. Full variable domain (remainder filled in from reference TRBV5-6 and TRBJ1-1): DAGVTQSPTHLIKTRGQQVTLRCSPKSGHDTVSWYQQALGQGPQFIFQYYEEEERQRGNFPDRFSGHQFPNYSSELNVNALLLGDSALYLCASSLAGRVARNTEAFFGQGTRLTVV.

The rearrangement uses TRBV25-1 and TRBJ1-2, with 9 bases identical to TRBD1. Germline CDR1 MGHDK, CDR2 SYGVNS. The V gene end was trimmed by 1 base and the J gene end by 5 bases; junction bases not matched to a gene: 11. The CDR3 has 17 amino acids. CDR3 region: CASSEWENRGLRYGYTF. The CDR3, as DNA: TGTGCCAGCAGTGAATGGGAAAACAGGGGGCTTCGGTATGGCTACACCTTC.

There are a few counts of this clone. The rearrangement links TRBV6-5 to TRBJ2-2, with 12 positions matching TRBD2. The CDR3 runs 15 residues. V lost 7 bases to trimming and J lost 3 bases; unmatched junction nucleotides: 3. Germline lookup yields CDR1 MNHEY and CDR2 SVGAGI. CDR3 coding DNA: TGTGCCAGCAATCGACTAGCGGGAGACACCGGGGAGCTGTTTTTT. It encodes CASNRLAGDTGELFF.

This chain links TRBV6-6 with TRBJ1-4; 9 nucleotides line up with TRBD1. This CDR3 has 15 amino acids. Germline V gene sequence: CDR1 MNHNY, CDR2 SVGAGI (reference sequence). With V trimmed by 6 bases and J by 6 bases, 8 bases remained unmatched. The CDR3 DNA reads TGTGCCAGCAGGGGTAGGGGACAGGGTTATGAAAAACTGTTTTTT. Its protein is CASRGRGQGYEKLFF.

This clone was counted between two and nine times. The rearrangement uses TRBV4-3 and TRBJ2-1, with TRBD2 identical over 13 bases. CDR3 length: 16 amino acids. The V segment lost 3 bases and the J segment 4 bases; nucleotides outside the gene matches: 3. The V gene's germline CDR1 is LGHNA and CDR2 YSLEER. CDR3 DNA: TGCGCCAGCAGCCACAGGACTAGCGGGAGTTACAATGAGCAGTTCTTC. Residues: CASSHRTSGSYNEQFF.

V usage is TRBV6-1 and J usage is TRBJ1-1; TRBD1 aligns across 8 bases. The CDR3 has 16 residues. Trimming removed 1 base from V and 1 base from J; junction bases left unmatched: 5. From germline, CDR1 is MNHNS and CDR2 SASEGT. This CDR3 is CASSEGFGTGNTEAFF. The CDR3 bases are TGTGCCAGCAGTGAAGGGTTTGGGACAGGGAACACTGAAGCTTTCTTT.

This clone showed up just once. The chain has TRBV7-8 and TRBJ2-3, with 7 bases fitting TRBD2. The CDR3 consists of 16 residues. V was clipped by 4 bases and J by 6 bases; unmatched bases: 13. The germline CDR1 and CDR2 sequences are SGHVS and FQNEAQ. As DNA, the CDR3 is TGTGCCAGCAGCTCCCGAGGTCTAGCGGAAGCTGATACGCAGTATTTT. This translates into CASSSRGLAEADTQYF.

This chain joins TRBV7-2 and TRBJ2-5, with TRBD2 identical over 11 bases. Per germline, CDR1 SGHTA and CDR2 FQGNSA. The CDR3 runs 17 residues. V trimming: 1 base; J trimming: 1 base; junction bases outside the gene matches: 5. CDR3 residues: CASSLGRTSGLQETQYF. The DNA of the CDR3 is TGTGCCAGCAGCTTAGGTAGGACTAGCGGGCTCCAAGAGACCCAGTACTTC. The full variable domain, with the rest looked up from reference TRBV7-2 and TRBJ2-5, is GAGVSQSPSNKVTEKGKDVELRCDPISGHTALYWYRQSLGQGLEFLIYFQGNSAPDKSGLPSDRFSAERTGGSVSTLTIQRTQQEDSAVYLCASSLGRTSGLQETQYFGPGTRLLVL.

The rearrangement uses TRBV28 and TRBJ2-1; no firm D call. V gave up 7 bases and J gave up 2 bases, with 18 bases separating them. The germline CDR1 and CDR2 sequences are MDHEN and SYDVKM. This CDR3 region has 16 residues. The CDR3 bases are TGTGCCAGCACCACTTCGACCCAGGCCGCCTACAATGAGCAGTTCTTC. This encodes CASTTSTQAAYNEQFF.

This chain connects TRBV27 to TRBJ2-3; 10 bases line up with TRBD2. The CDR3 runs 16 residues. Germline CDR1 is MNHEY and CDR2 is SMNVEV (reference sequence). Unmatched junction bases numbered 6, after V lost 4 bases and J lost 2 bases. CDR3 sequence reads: CASSSLAGRPTDTQYF. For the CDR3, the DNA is TGTGCCAGCAGTTCACTAGCGGGGAGACCCACAGATACGCAGTATTTT.

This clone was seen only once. The CDR3 region has the DNA TGTGCCAGCAGCGCCGGTATTTCCTACGAGCAGTACTTC. Its translation is CASSAGISYEQYF. The genes are TRBV5-5 and TRBJ2-7, with D hard to call. V was shortened by 4 bases and J by 1 base, with 9 bases between the two germline ends. The CDR3 is 13 residues long. Germline values: CDR1 SGHKS, CDR2 YYEKEE (reference sequence).

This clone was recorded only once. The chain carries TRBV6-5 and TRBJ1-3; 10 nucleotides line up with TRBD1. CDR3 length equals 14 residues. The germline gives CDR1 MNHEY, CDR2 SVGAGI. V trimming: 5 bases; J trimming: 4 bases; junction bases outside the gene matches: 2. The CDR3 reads CASSGTGVGNTIYF. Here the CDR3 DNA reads TGTGCCAGCAGTGGGACAGGGGTCGGAAACACCATATATTTT.

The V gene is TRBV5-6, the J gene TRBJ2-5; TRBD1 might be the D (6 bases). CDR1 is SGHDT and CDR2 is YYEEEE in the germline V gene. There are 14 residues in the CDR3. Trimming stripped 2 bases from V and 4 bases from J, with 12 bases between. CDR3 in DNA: TGTGCCAGCAGCTTCTTACAGGGTATAGAGACCCAGTACTTC. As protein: CASSFLQGIETQYF.

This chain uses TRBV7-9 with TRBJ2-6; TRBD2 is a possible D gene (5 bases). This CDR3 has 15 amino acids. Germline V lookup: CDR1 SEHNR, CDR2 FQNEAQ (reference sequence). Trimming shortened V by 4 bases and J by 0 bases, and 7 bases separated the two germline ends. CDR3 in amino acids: CASSYGDSGANVLTF. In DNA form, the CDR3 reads TGTGCCAGCAGCTACGGGGACTCTGGGGCCAACGTCCTGACTTTC.